These T cell receptor beta chains were read from a single sample in a study of blood T cell repertoires in COVID-19. Clones were read by immunoSEQ multiplex PCR, and TCRdb kept only the in-frame ones, dropping some. This sample carries fewer than 400,000 clones, about nine tenths of them seen once, and the ten largest clones take approximately 9%. Input material: PBMCs or T cells enriched from blood (not recorded which). The receptors were gathered from a woman aged 18-29 years who had recovered from COVID-19. Each CDR3 is given with its conserved first and last residue. The D gene is left open where the match is weak. Clone size, where shown, is once, few, many, or a class for clones that have expanded.

-,TRBV25-1,-,TRBJ1-6,CASSEFGLGNSPLHF,TGTGCCAGCAGTGAATTTGGACTAGGTAATTCACCCCTCCACTTT
-,TRBV11-2,-,TRBJ1-2,CASSSDPGYYYGYTF,TGTGCCAGCAGCTCTGATCCGGGTTACTACTATGGCTACACCTTC
TRBD2,TRBV5-1,-,TRBJ2-7,CASSFLASGGSYYEQYF,TGCGCCAGCAGCTTTTTGGCTAGCGGGGGGTCGTACTACGAGCAGTACTTC
-,TRBV4-3,-,TRBJ1-5,CASSQDLGGAEPQHF,TGCGCCAGCAGCCAAGATCTCGGGGGAGCGGAGCCCCAGCATTTT
-,TRBV7-8,-,TRBJ1-2,CASSFGRQNYGYTF,TGTGCCAGCAGCTTCGGACGACAGAACTATGGCTACACCTTC
TRBD1,TRBV30,-,TRBJ1-6,CACRGAGGVLNSPLHF,TGTGCCTGTCGTGGGGCAGGGGGAGTCCTTAATTCACCCCTCCACTTT
-,TRBV4-2,-,TRBJ1-4,CASSQASGRGEKLFF,TGTGCCAGCAGCCAAGCCTCAGGTCGGGGGGAAAAACTGTTTTTT
-,TRBV28,-,TRBJ2-2,CASSYRRFPPGELFF,TGTGCCAGCAGTTATCGGAGGTTCCCCCCCGGGGAGCTGTTTTTT
TRBD1,TRBV28,-,TRBJ1-4,CASSPLFSDRVAEKLFF,TGTGCCAGCAGTCCCCTTTTTTCCGACAGGGTTGCGGAAAAACTGTTTTTT
TRBD1,TRBV5-1,-,TRBJ1-6,CASSVGTVNSPLHF,TGCGCCAGCAGCGTAGGGACAGTCAATTCACCCCTCCACTTT
-,TRBV21-1,once,TRBJ1-6,CASRKNRDRGLPLHF,TGTGCCAGCAGAAAAAACCGGGACAGGGGTTTACCCCTCCACTTT
-,TRBV7-2,-,TRBJ2-7,CASSSYYFYEQYF,TGTGCCAGCAGCTCCTATTACTTCTACGAGCAGTACTTC
-,TRBV11-1,-,TRBJ1-2,CASSLARGGYTF,TGTGCCAGCAGCTTAGCCCGGGGGGGCTACACCTTC
-,TRBV30,-,TRBJ2-2,CAWTVNTGELFF,TGTGCCTGGACGGTGAACACCGGGGAGCTGTTTTTT
TRBD1,TRBV14,few,TRBJ2-3,CASSSQKGQDTDTQYF,TGTGCCAGCAGCTCCCAAAAGGGACAGGACACAGATACGCAGTATTTT
-,TRBV7-2,-,TRBJ1-1,CASSLVARFTEAFF,TGTGCCAGCAGCTTAGTGGCCAGGTTCACTGAAGCTTTCTTT
TRBD2,TRBV7-3,-,TRBJ2-5,CASSLTPRGGREGETQYF,TGTGCCAGCAGCTTAACCCCTCGAGGCGGGAGGGAAGGAGAGACCCAGTACTTC
-,TRBV5-1,-,TRBJ2-7,CASSALLGRNEQYF,TGCGCCAGCAGCGCTTTATTAGGGAGGAACGAGCAGTACTTC
TRBD2,TRBV6-6,few,TRBJ2-1,CASSPLAGGRRIGYEQFF,TGTGCCAGCAGTCCACTAGCGGGGGGACGGCGGATAGGCTATGAGCAGTTCTTC
-,TRBV9,-,TRBJ2-3,CASSVHVDTQYF,TGTGCCAGCAGCGTACATGTAGATACGCAGTATTTT
-,TRBV5-5,-,TRBJ1-2,CASSLVARATNTYGYTF,TGTGCCAGCAGCTTGGTGGCCAGGGCTACCAATACCTATGGCTACACCTTC
-,TRBV5-6,-,TRBJ1-1,CASNILSDPNTEAFF,TGTGCCAGCAATATACTCAGCGACCCGAACACTGAAGCTTTCTTT
TRBD2,TRBV5-1,once,TRBJ2-3,CASSSSWGLVGTDTQYF,TGCGCCAGCAGCTCGAGTTGGGGACTAGTGGGCACAGATACGCAGTATTTT
TRBD1,TRBV2,-,TRBJ1-2,CASSEDRGIHGYTF,TGTGCCAGCAGTGAGGACAGGGGTATACATGGCTACACCTTC
-,TRBV9,-,TRBJ1-4,CASSVSRGFEKLFF,TGTGCCAGCAGCGTATCCAGGGGATTTGAAAAACTGTTTTTT
-,TRBV2,once,TRBJ2-7,CASKEGAGAYEQYF,TGTGCCAGCAAGGAGGGAGCGGGCGCCTACGAGCAGTACTTC
-,TRBV4-3,-,TRBJ2-2,CASSQLIGVPGELFF,TGCGCCAGCAGCCAACTAATAGGGGTTCCCGGGGAGCTGTTTTTT
-,TRBV7-3,-,TRBJ2-1,CASSLGLASNEQFF,TGTGCCAGCAGCTTAGGGCTAGCCTCCAATGAGCAGTTCTTC
-,TRBV5-8,once,TRBJ2-5,CASSLVGRAQETQYF,TGTGCCAGCAGCTTGGTGGGCAGGGCCCAAGAGACCCAGTACTTC
TRBD2,TRBV18,once,TRBJ2-1,CASSPWREHNEQFF,TGTGCCAGCTCACCCTGGCGGGAGCACAATGAGCAGTTCTTC
TRBD2,TRBV5-4,once,TRBJ2-7,CASSLASGNDEQYF,TGTGCCAGCAGCTTGGCTAGCGGGAATGACGAGCAGTACTTC
TRBD1,TRBV28,-,TRBJ2-3,CASSSLYVDRGSFISDTQYF,TGTGCCAGCAGTTCCCTGTATGTGGACAGGGGGTCTTTCATATCAGATACGCAGTATTTT
-,TRBV30,-,TRBJ2-7,CAWSRALLGYEQYF,TGTGCCTGGAGTCGAGCCCTTCTTGGTTACGAGCAGTACTTC
TRBD1,TRBV27,-,TRBJ1-1,CASRGTGGPNTEAFF,TGTGCCAGCAGGGGTACAGGGGGCCCGAACACTGAAGCTTTCTTT
TRBD2,TRBV4-2,-,TRBJ2-1,CASSQRGGRGIYNEQFF,TGTGCCAGCAGCCAACGTGGCGGGAGGGGAATCTACAATGAGCAGTTCTTC
-,TRBV9,once,TRBJ2-1,CASSVGASADDEQFF,TGTGCCAGCAGCGTAGGGGCTAGCGCGGACGATGAGCAGTTCTTC
TRBD2,TRBV5-1,-,TRBJ2-7,CASSLYETSNEQYF,TGCGCCAGCAGCTTGTATGAGACTAGCAACGAGCAGTACTTC
TRBD2,TRBV7-2,-,TRBJ2-5,CASSPPGLAGGRLETQYF,TGTGCCAGCAGCCCTCCCGGACTAGCGGGAGGACGCCTGGAGACCCAGTACTTC
-,TRBV19,once,TRBJ2-7,CASRNPFSYEQYF,TGTGCCAGTAGAAATCCATTTTCCTACGAGCAGTACTTC
TRBD2,TRBV10-2,-,TRBJ2-1,CASRLTSGGAYNEQFF,TGCGCCAGCAGACTAACTAGCGGGGGGGCATATAATGAGCAGTTCTTC
-,TRBV24-1,-,TRBJ1-2,CATSRGKGGYTF,TGTGCCACCAGTAGGGGGAAGGGCGGCTACACCTTC
-,TRBV19,-,TRBJ1-1,CASSSAQTGRGAFF,TGTGCCAGTAGTTCCGCCCAAACAGGGAGGGGAGCTTTCTTT
TRBD2,TRBV4-1,once,TRBJ2-3,CASSRGPTSGGTDTQYF,TGCGCCAGCAGCCGCGGCCCGACTAGCGGGGGCACAGATACGCAGTATTTT
-,TRBV29-1,once,TRBJ1-1,CSVDLTAEAFF,TGCAGCGTTGATTTAACGGCTGAAGCTTTCTTT
TRBD1,TRBV28,many,TRBJ1-6,CASTAHSGGNSPLHF,TGTGCCAGCACGGCGCACTCAGGGGGCAATTCACCCCTCCACTTT
-,TRBV19,-,TRBJ1-2,CASSPRQTHYGYTF,TGTGCCAGTAGTCCCCGACAGACCCACTATGGCTACACCTTC
-,TRBV5-1,-,TRBJ2-1,CASSLAEGSNEQFF,TGCGCCAGCAGCTTGGCCGAGGGCTCCAATGAGCAGTTCTTC
TRBD1,TRBV7-9,once,TRBJ1-1,CASSRNRGMNTEAFF,TGTGCCAGCAGCCGAAACAGGGGGATGAACACTGAAGCTTTCTTT
-,TRBV5-1,-,TRBJ2-7,CASSPTSYEQYF,TGCGCCAGCAGCCCGACTAGCTACGAGCAGTACTTC
-,TRBV10-2,-,TRBJ2-7,CASRDSSEQYF,TGCGCCAGCCGGGACTCTAGCGAGCAGTACTTC
-,TRBV6-5,-,TRBJ2-3,CASSLISGRDTQYF,TGTGCCAGCTCGTTGATTAGCGGCCGAGATACGCAGTATTTT
TRBD2,TRBV7-3,-,TRBJ2-1,CASSLQGGSYNEQFF,TGTGCCAGCAGCTTACAGGGAGGGTCCTACAATGAGCAGTTCTTC
TRBD2,TRBV15,once,TRBJ2-7,CATSRTSYHEQYF,TGTGCCACCAGTAGGACTAGCTACCACGAGCAGTACTTC
-,TRBV20-1,-,TRBJ1-5,CSASPGDNQPQHF,TGCAGTGCTAGTCCCGGGGACAATCAGCCCCAGCATTTT
-,TRBV6-5,-,TRBJ2-5,CASSSATMRETQYF,TGTGCCAGCAGTTCAGCCACTATGCGAGAGACCCAGTACTTC
TRBD2,TRBV11-2,-,TRBJ2-1,CASSRLGAGGFFLYNEQFF,TGTGCCAGCAGCCGCCTAGGAGCGGGAGGTTTTTTTTTGTACAATGAGCAGTTCTTC
-,TRBV7-3,-,TRBJ1-2,CASSLAGAGDGYTF,TGTGCCAGCAGCTTAGCTGGGGCAGGGGATGGCTACACCTTC
-,TRBV10-3,-,TRBJ1-1,CATRQRDFDTEAFF,TGTGCCACCCGACAACGGGATTTTGACACTGAAGCTTTCTTT